The rows below give T cell receptor beta chains drawn from one sample of a study of T-cell memory formation after mild COVID-19. MiXCR, run by TCRdb on the 5' RACE reads, gives a single entry per CDR3 protein. Found here are some 180,000 distinct CDR3 sequences, 10% to 15% of them singletons; the top ten hold approximately 3.3%. The sample taken for sequencing was PBMCs or a T cell subset sorted from them (not recorded which). Receptors originate from a man younger than 35 who had mild COVID-19 (a few samples of this study predate the infection). Cell type and time point are not known. Each CDR3 is given with its conserved first and last residue. The D gene is left open where the match is weak. Only some rows state a clone size, as once, few, many or a class for expanded clones.

J | V | D | length | size | DNA | CDR3
TRBJ1-4 | TRBV4-1 | - | 15 | - | TGCGCCAGCAGCGTCCGGGACTCCAACGCTGAAAAACTGTTTTTT | CASSVRDSNAEKLFF
TRBJ2-7 | TRBV14 | - | 15 | few | TGTGCCAGCAGCCAAGCGAGGCCTGTGGCCTACGAGCAGTACTTC | CASSQARPVAYEQYF
TRBJ1-5 | TRBV28 | - | 14 | - | TGTGCCAGCAACGGGCTGGGTAGCAATCAGCCCCAGCATTTT | CASNGLGSNQPQHF
TRBJ2-1 | TRBV7-2 | TRBD2 | 15 | - | TGTGCCAGCAGCTTAAAGACTAGCGGGGGGGCACAGCAGTTCTTC | CASSLKTSGGAQQFF
TRBJ1-1 | TRBV27 | TRBD1 | 15 | - | TGTGCCAGCAGTGAAAGGACAGGGTGGAACACTGAAGCTTTCTTT | CASSERTGWNTEAFF
TRBJ1-1 | TRBV5-1 | TRBD1 | 15 | few | TGCGCCAGCAGCTCTAAGGGACAGGGCACCACTGAAGCTTTCTTT | CASSSKGQGTTEAFF
TRBJ2-6 | TRBV12-3/TRBV12-4 | - | 19 | - | TGTGCCAGCAGTTTTGGCTCGACAAGCGGCTACTCTGGGGCCAACGTCCTGACTTTC | CASSFGSTSGYSGANVLTF
TRBJ2-5 | TRBV7-3 | TRBD1 | 13 | - | TGTGCCAGCAGCGCACGCAGGGGGGAGACCCAGTACTTC | CASSARRGETQYF
TRBJ1-2 | TRBV6-5 | TRBD1 | 13 | few | TGTGCCAGCATAGGGGGCTTAGACTATGGCTACACCTTC | CASIGGLDYGYTF
TRBJ1-1 | TRBV4-3 | - | 13 | few | TGCGCCAGCAGCCAAGATCGGAGGCAGCAAGCTTTCTTT | CASSQDRRQQAFF
TRBJ2-3 | TRBV7-2 | - | 16 | few | TGTGCCAGCAGCGAAGCGAGCCCCGGGGGCACAGATACGCAGTATTTT | CASSEASPGGTDTQYF
TRBJ2-7 | TRBV27 | - | 13 | - | TGTGCCAGCAGTCGCCTTTACACCTACGAGCAGTACTTC | CASSRLYTYEQYF
TRBJ1-1 | TRBV20-1 | - | 14 | few | TGCAGTGCTAGAGTCGGAATTCAGAACACTGAAGCTTTCTTT | CSARVGIQNTEAFF
TRBJ1-5 | TRBV20-1 | - | 14 | few | TGCAGTGCATACGATCCGGAGGGCAATCAGCCCCAGCATTTT | CSAYDPEGNQPQHF
TRBJ1-5 | TRBV7-2 | - | 13 | - | TGTGCCAGCAGCTTAAGGAAAGGACAGCCCCAGCATTTT | CASSLRKGQPQHF
TRBJ1-5 | TRBV20-1 | TRBD1 | 14 | many | TGCAGTGCTTGGGGGGGACAGAGCCATCAGCCCCAGCATTTT | CSAWGGQSHQPQHF
TRBJ1-5 | TRBV4-2 | - | 14 | - | TGTGCCAGCAGCCAAGAAGGGGTAAGTCAGCCCCAGCATTTT | CASSQEGVSQPQHF
TRBJ1-1 | TRBV5-1 | - | 19 | many | TGCGCCAGCAGCTTAAGTTTGCGGGTGGAGCGACGGTCGAACACTGAAGCTTTCTTT | CASSLSLRVERRSNTEAFF
TRBJ2-5 | TRBV3-1 | - | 16 | - | TGTGCCAGCAGCCAAGATGGGACACAGTACCAAGAGACCCAGTACTTC | CASSQDGTQYQETQYF
TRBJ2-1 | TRBV12-3/TRBV12-4 | TRBD1 | 16 | - | TGTGCCAGCAGTCCCCAGGGGGCGGCCACCTACAATGAGCAGTTCTTC | CASSPQGAATYNEQFF
TRBJ2-2 | TRBV6-2/TRBV6-3 | - | 16 | few | TGTGCCAGCAGTCACAGGGACCTAACTAGTGCCGGGGAGCTGTTTTTT | CASSHRDLTSAGELFF
TRBJ2-5 | TRBV10-3 | - | 12 | few | TGTGCCATCAGTGTCCCCGGAGAGACCCAGTACTTC | CAISVPGETQYF
TRBJ2-3 | TRBV10-3 | - | 11 | many | TGTGCCATCAACGAGGGAGATACGCAGTATTTT | CAINEGDTQYF
TRBJ2-3 | TRBV7-9 | TRBD2 | 19 | - | TGTGCCAGCAGCTACCCGATACTGAACGGACTAGCGGTGGGAGATACGCAGTATTTT | CASSYPILNGLAVGDTQYF
TRBJ1-5 | TRBV7-2 | - | 14 | few | TGTGCCAGCAGCTTAGTTGGTGACAATCAGCCCCAGCATTTT | CASSLVGDNQPQHF
TRBJ2-6 | TRBV29-1 | TRBD2 | 14 | few | TGCAGCGCACGGGGGGGATCCGGGGCCAACGTCCTGACTTTC | CSARGGSGANVLTF
TRBJ1-6 | TRBV12-3/TRBV12-4 | - | 13 | - | TGTGCCAGCACCCTCGAAGGTTCCCGCTTACTCCACTTT | CASTLEGSRLLHF
TRBJ1-2 | TRBV2 | TRBD1 | 13 | few | TGTGCCAGCAGTGAGGACAGGGAGAGTGGCTACACCTTC | CASSEDRESGYTF
TRBJ2-3 | TRBV14 | - | 16 | few | TGTGCCAGCAGCCAAGCCGGCAGGGGTGGCACAGATACGCAGTATTTT | CASSQAGRGGTDTQYF
TRBJ1-2 | TRBV25-1 | - | 13 | few | TGTGCCAGCAGTCAAGGGGGGCGGGATGGCTACACCTTC | CASSQGGRDGYTF
TRBJ1-5 | TRBV4-1 | - | 14 | few | TGCGCCAGCAGCCAAGGGGGGAGCAATCAGCCCCAGCATTTT | CASSQGGSNQPQHF
TRBJ2-1 | TRBV20-1 | TRBD2 | 13 | many | TGCAGTGCTAGTGGACTAGCGGGGAATGAGCAGTTCTTC | CSASGLAGNEQFF
TRBJ2-3 | TRBV12-3/TRBV12-4 | TRBD1 | 15 | - | TGTGCCAGCAGCACCGGGACAGGGTATGAAGATACGCAGTATTTT | CASSTGTGYEDTQYF
TRBJ2-3 | TRBV29-1 | - | 12 | - | TGCAGCGTTGACAGGGACACAGATACGCAGTATTTT | CSVDRDTDTQYF
TRBJ2-6 | TRBV12-3/TRBV12-4 | - | 14 | - | TGTGCCAGCAGTTTGCTTCATGGGGCCAACGTCCTGACTTTC | CASSLLHGANVLTF
TRBJ1-2 | TRBV7-9 | - | 15 | - | TGTGCCAGCAGCTTAGAGTTACTTCCTAACTATGGCTACACCTTC | CASSLELLPNYGYTF
TRBJ2-5 | TRBV11-2 | - | 16 | many | TGTGCCAGCAGCCCGGGGGCCAGGTCGCCAAGAGAGACCCAGTACTTC | CASSPGARSPRETQYF
TRBJ2-7 | TRBV4-3 | - | 13 | - | TGCGCCAGCAGCCAAGAACGGGGTTACGAGCAGTACTTC | CASSQERGYEQYF
TRBJ1-1 | TRBV10-3 | - | 14 | - | TGTGCCACTCTGGGAACTGGGACGAGGGGAGAAGCTTTCTTT | CATLGTGTRGEAFF
TRBJ1-3 | TRBV12-3/TRBV12-4 | - | 14 | few | TGTGCCAGCTCGGAGACCTGGACGGAAAACACCATATATTTT | CASSETWTENTIYF
TRBJ1-2 | TRBV6-4 | - | 14 | few | TGTGCCAGCAGTGACCCAGACAGGCGCGGGAGCTACACCTTC | CASSDPDRRGSYTF
TRBJ1-4 | TRBV20-1 | - | 13 | few | TGCAGTGCTAGAGTAGGGTCTGACGAAAAACTGTTTTTT | CSARVGSDEKLFF
TRBJ2-3 | TRBV7-3 | - | 16 | many | TGTGCCAGCAGCTTACATGCGCTGGGGGGGCAAGATACGCAGTATTTT | CASSLHALGGQDTQYF
TRBJ1-3 | TRBV4-2 | TRBD1 | 15 | - | TGTGCCAGCAGCTTGGAGGGGGCTTCTGGAAACACCATATATTTT | CASSLEGASGNTIYF
TRBJ2-5 | TRBV9 | TRBD2 | 17 | - | TGTGCCAGCAGCGTAGCCGGGACTAGCGGGGGCCGGGAGACCCAGTACTTC | CASSVAGTSGGRETQYF
TRBJ2-2 | TRBV5-1 | - | 15 | - | TGCGCCACCAGCCAGGGGGGGCTGAACACCGGGGAGCTGTTTTTT | CATSQGGLNTGELFF
TRBJ1-3 | TRBV18 | - | 14 | - | TGTGCCAGCTCACCCAGGACAGTCACGAACACCATATATTTT | CASSPRTVTNTIYF
TRBJ2-1 | TRBV4-3 | - | 14 | few | TGCGCCAGCAGCCAAGATATCTCGCCCAATGAGCAGTTCTTC | CASSQDISPNEQFF
TRBJ1-2 | TRBV7-8 | - | 15 | - | TGTGCCAGCAGCTCGGGACGGCAATCCTCCTATGGCTACACCTTC | CASSSGRQSSYGYTF
TRBJ2-1 | TRBV4-2 | - | 14 | few | TGTGCCAGCAGCCAAATAGACTCCACGGGGGTGCAGTTCTTC | CASSQIDSTGVQFF
TRBJ1-2 | TRBV11-1 | - | 16 | - | TGTGCCAGCAGCTTAACGGCAGGCGGGACCGAGGAAGGCTACACCTTC | CASSLTAGGTEEGYTF
TRBJ1-5 | TRBV12-3/TRBV12-4 | - | 15 | - | TGTGCCAGCAGTCCACAGGGTGTGGGCAATCAGCCCCAGCATTTT | CASSPQGVGNQPQHF
TRBJ2-3 | TRBV29-1 | TRBD1 | 14 | - | TGCAGCGTTGCCACAGGGGGATCCACAGATACGCAGTATTTT | CSVATGGSTDTQYF
TRBJ2-4 | TRBV5-5 | - | 19 | few | TGTGCCAGCAGCTTGAGGTCTACAGGGCCTGAGATAGCCAAAAACATTCAGTACTTC | CASSLRSTGPEIAKNIQYF
TRBJ1-5 | TRBV27 | - | 15 | - | TGTGCCAGCAGTTTATTAGGCCGGGGGAATCAGCCCCAGCATTTT | CASSLLGRGNQPQHF